A selection of T cell receptor beta chains follows, all from one sample in a study of T-cell reconstitution after alpha-beta-depleted transplantation in children. TCRdb analysed the PCR reads with MiXCR anew, one entry per CDR3 protein. The profile shows around 200,000 distinct CDR3 sequences, less than 8% of them singletons. The specimen comprised PBMCs from the stem cell graft donor, sampled from the stem cell graft. The receptor set was obtained from a human donor who donated a stem cell graft to a child with Wiskott-Aldrich syndrome. Each CDR3 is given with its conserved first and last residue. D genes are given only for firm matches. Part of the rows lack a size; the others show once, few, many or a class for expanded clones.

>TRBJ2-7|many|TRBD2|TRBV12-3/TRBV12-4
CASSNGLAELYEQYF
TGTGCCAGCAGTAACGGACTAGCGGAACTCTACGAGCAGTACTTC
>TRBJ1-5|many|-|TRBV12-3/TRBV12-4
CASSLKGVSQPQHF
TGTGCCAGCAGCCTAAAGGGGGTGAGTCAGCCCCAGCATTTT
>TRBJ2-5|few|TRBD1|TRBV29-1
CSVDKGGETQYF
TGCAGCGTTGATAAAGGGGGCGAGACCCAGTACTTC
>TRBJ1-1|many|-|TRBV5-1
CASSLAKGVTEAFF
TGCGCCAGCAGCTTGGCCAAGGGCGTCACTGAAGCTTTCTTT
>TRBJ2-1|many|-|TRBV12-3/TRBV12-4
CASSLVPSSYNEQFF
TGTGCCAGCAGTTTAGTTCCCAGCTCCTACAATGAGCAGTTCTTC
>TRBJ1-3|many|-|TRBV6-1
CASSVGGQAGNTIYF
TGTGCCAGCAGTGTTGGGGGCCAGGCTGGAAACACCATATATTTT
>TRBJ2-3|many|TRBD2|TRBV20-1
CSARGGADTQYF
TGCAGTGCTCGCGGGGGGGCAGATACGCAGTATTTT
>TRBJ1-1|few|-|TRBV7-9
CASSSRDTEAFF
TGTGCCAGCAGCTCTAGGGATACTGAAGCTTTCTTT
>TRBJ2-2|many|TRBD2|TRBV20-1
CSARVTGRRAGELFF
TGCAGTGCTAGAGTGACCGGGAGGAGGGCCGGGGAGCTGTTTTTT
>TRBJ2-1|-|TRBD2|TRBV20-1
CSARVGIAGDYNEQFF
TGCAGTGCTAGAGTTGGCATAGCGGGTGATTACAATGAGCAGTTCTTC
>TRBJ2-1|many|-|TRBV7-2
CASRLGPANYNEQFF
TGTGCCAGCAGACTAGGGCCAGCGAACTACAATGAGCAGTTCTTC
>TRBJ2-2|few|-|TRBV2
CASMRRGMVESGELFF
TGTGCCAGCATGAGAAGAGGGATGGTGGAGTCCGGGGAGCTGTTTTTT
>TRBJ1-1|many|-|TRBV5-1
CASSLAAGVNTEAFF
TGCGCCAGCAGCTTGGCGGCAGGGGTGAACACTGAAGCTTTCTTT
>TRBJ2-7|many|-|TRBV5-1
CASSLVGAGILEQYF
TGCGCCAGCAGCTTGGTGGGGGCGGGCATTTTGGAGCAGTACTTC
>TRBJ2-7|many|TRBD1|TRBV10-3
CAISESEGGKNEQYF
TGTGCCATCAGTGAGTCGGAAGGGGGCAAGAACGAGCAGTACTTC
>TRBJ1-3|many|-|TRBV5-4
CASSLGLNSGNTIYF
TGTGCCAGCAGCTTGGGACTGAACTCTGGAAACACCATATATTTT
>TRBJ1-4|many|TRBD1|TRBV3-1
CASSPENRGRYATNEKLFF
TGTGCCAGCAGCCCAGAAAACAGGGGGCGATATGCAACTAATGAAAAACTGTTTTTT
>TRBJ2-7|few|-|TRBV4-1
CASSLDSFSYEQYF
TGTGCCAGCAGCTTGGACTCGTTCTCCTACGAGCAGTACTTC
>TRBJ1-5|few|-|TRBV7-2
CASSLSGAINQPQHF
TGTGCCAGCAGCTTATCAGGGGCGATCAATCAGCCCCAGCATTTT
>TRBJ2-3|many|-|TRBV5-1
CASSLARGASTDTQYF
TGCGCCAGCAGCTTGGCCCGGGGAGCTAGCACAGATACGCAGTATTTT
>TRBJ2-5|-|TRBD2|TRBV5-1
CASSLFPPGLASQETQYF
TGCGCCAGCAGCTTGTTCCCTCCGGGACTAGCTTCCCAAGAGACCCAGTACTTC
>TRBJ2-5|few|-|TRBV5-1
CASSLGHNQETQYF
TGCGCCAGCAGCTTGGGACACAACCAAGAGACCCAGTACTTC
>TRBJ2-7|many|-|TRBV29-1
CSVGGLFSYEQYF
TGCAGCGTTGGCGGACTATTCTCCTACGAGCAGTACTTC
>TRBJ2-2|many|TRBD2|TRBV6-5
CASCTGTRVAGELFF
TGTGCCAGCTGTACCGGGACTAGGGTGGCCGGGGAGCTGTTTTTT
>TRBJ1-2|many|-|TRBV15
CATSRGQLYRYTF
TGTGCCACCAGCAGAGGACAGCTCTATCGCTACACCTTC
>TRBJ1-4|few|-|TRBV19
CASSLEATNEKLFF
TGTGCCAGTAGTTTGGAAGCAACTAATGAAAAACTGTTTTTT
>TRBJ2-7|many|-|TRBV7-9
CASSLARGYEQYF
TGTGCCAGCAGCTTAGCGAGGGGTTACGAGCAGTACTTC
>TRBJ2-1|-|-|TRBV2
CASSAIGRGNEQFF
TGTGCCAGCAGCGCTATAGGACGGGGCAATGAGCAGTTCTTC
>TRBJ1-2|many|-|TRBV6-1
CASSETGNYGYTF
TGTGCCAGCAGTGAAACGGGGAACTATGGCTACACCTTC
>TRBJ2-1|many|-|TRBV24-1
CATSDLLAEQFF
TGTGCCACCAGTGACCTCTTAGCCGAACAGTTCTTC
>TRBJ2-1|many|-|TRBV29-1
CSVGLGQGNEQFF
TGCAGCGTTGGGTTGGGGCAGGGCAATGAGCAGTTCTTC
>TRBJ2-1|-|-|TRBV5-5
CASSLIWGLDNEQFF
TGTGCCAGCAGCTTGATCTGGGGGCTAGACAATGAGCAGTTCTTC
>TRBJ2-5|many|-|TRBV12-3/TRBV12-4
CASTTRVGQETQYF
TGTGCCAGCACCACCAGGGTGGGGCAAGAGACCCAGTACTTC
>TRBJ2-1|many|TRBD2|TRBV7-2
CASSLGLASNEQFF
TGTGCCAGCAGCTTAGGACTAGCGTCGAATGAGCAGTTCTTC
>TRBJ2-3|many|TRBD2|TRBV2
CASSEQRENGDTQYF
TGTGCCAGCAGTGAACAGCGGGAGAACGGAGATACGCAGTATTTT
>TRBJ1-1|many|TRBD1|TRBV12-3/TRBV12-4
CASSLTRGTSEAFF
TGTGCCAGCAGTTTAACCAGGGGGACATCTGAAGCTTTCTTT
>TRBJ2-1|-|-|TRBV18
CASSPGTDERSYNEQFF
TGTGCCAGCTCACCAGGGACCGATGAGAGATCCTACAATGAGCAGTTCTTC
>TRBJ2-3|many|-|TRBV20-1
CSARLDRKNTQYF
TGCAGTGCTAGGCTAGATAGAAAAAATACGCAGTATTTT
>TRBJ2-3|few|-|TRBV18
CASSPGVYTQYF
TGTGCCAGCTCACCAGGGGTCTATACGCAGTATTTT
>TRBJ2-1|many|-|TRBV11-3
CASSSRGGSYNEQFF
TGTGCCAGCAGCTCCAGGGGGGGGTCCTACAATGAGCAGTTCTTC
>TRBJ2-2|few|-|TRBV25-1
CASSDPGTNTGELFF
TGTGCCAGCAGTGACCCGGGGACGAACACCGGGGAGCTGTTTTTT
>TRBJ1-1|many|-|TRBV12-3/TRBV12-4
CASSPRGGTEAFF
TGTGCCAGCAGTCCCCGTGGTGGCACTGAAGCTTTCTTT
>TRBJ2-1|many|-|TRBV20-1
CSARLRGVTYNEQFF
TGCAGTGCCCGACTTCGCGGGGTTACCTACAATGAGCAGTTCTTC
>TRBJ2-2|many|-|TRBV6-5
CASSYSPETNTGELFF
TGTGCCAGCAGTTACTCTCCCGAGACAAACACCGGGGAGCTGTTTTTT
>TRBJ2-3|few|-|TRBV11-3
CASSFSWTTDTQYF
TGTGCCAGCAGCTTCTCTTGGACCACAGATACGCAGTATTTT
>TRBJ1-2|few|-|TRBV11-2
CASSLVSGTYSVGYGYTF
TGTGCCAGCAGCTTAGTGTCCGGGACTTACTCTGTCGGCTATGGCTACACCTTC
>TRBJ2-5|-|-|TRBV5-5
CASSLVDGKTQYF
TGTGCCAGCAGCTTGGTAGACGGGAAGACCCAGTACTTC
>TRBJ2-7|many|-|TRBV20-1
CSAKEGILRDEQYF
TGCAGTGCTAAAGAGGGAATCCTGAGGGACGAGCAGTACTTC
>TRBJ1-3|many|-|TRBV2
CADSRDGNTIYF
TGTGCCGATTCGAGGGACGGAAACACCATATATTTT
>TRBJ2-2|many|TRBD1|TRBV5-1
CASSPHRDSTTGELFF
TGCGCCAGCAGCCCTCACCGGGACAGTACCACCGGGGAGCTGTTTTTT
>TRBJ1-5|many|-|TRBV5-1
CASSSAGGNQPQHF
TGCGCCAGCAGCTCCGCCGGGGGCAATCAGCCCCAGCATTTT
>TRBJ2-2|-|TRBD2|TRBV5-1
CASSHLAGGPGGELFF
TGCGCCAGCAGCCATCTAGCGGGAGGGCCTGGCGGGGAGCTGTTTTTT
>TRBJ2-5|many|TRBD2|TRBV3-1
CASSPSGLQETQYF
TGTGCCAGCAGTCCTAGCGGGCTGCAAGAGACCCAGTACTTC
>TRBJ2-7|many|-|TRBV29-1
CSVVGGAYEQYF
TGCAGCGTTGTAGGGGGTGCCTACGAGCAGTACTTC
>TRBJ1-5|many|TRBD1|TRBV29-1
CSVSGQGVDQPQHF
TGCAGCGTGAGCGGACAGGGGGTAGATCAGCCCCAGCATTTT
>TRBJ2-7|many|-|TRBV3-1
CASSRARKGSYEQYF
TGTGCCAGCAGCCGAGCGAGGAAGGGCTCCTACGAGCAGTACTTC
>TRBJ2-7|many|TRBD2|TRBV6-5
CASSYSRWGTSVYEQYF
TGTGCCAGCAGTTACTCGAGATGGGGGACTAGCGTCTACGAGCAGTACTTC
>TRBJ1-1|many|TRBD1|TRBV20-1
CSASEPTGGNTEAFF
TGCAGTGCTAGCGAACCGACAGGGGGGAACACTGAAGCTTTCTTT
>TRBJ2-1|many|-|TRBV20-1
CSAIPHGGLDEQFF
TGCAGTGCTATTCCGCACGGGGGGCTGGATGAGCAGTTCTTC
>TRBJ2-1|once|-|TRBV29-1
CSVVEQSGDEQFF
TGCAGCGTTGTGGAACAGAGTGGTGATGAGCAGTTCTTC